Listed below are T cell receptor beta chains from one sample, sequenced in a study of Ad26.COV2.S vaccination and SARS-CoV-2 variants. Using immunoSEQ multiplex PCR, the repertoire was profiled, and TCRdb retains in-frame clones only, with some absent. The sample lists around 450,000 clones, approximately 88% occurring once. The specimen comprised peripheral blood, sampled in a trial of Ad26.COV2.S vaccine versus placebo. These receptors all stem from a person aged 18-60 years who received the Ad26.COV2.S COVID-19 vaccine or a placebo. CDR3s include the opening cysteine and the closing phenylalanine or tryptophan. D genes are given only for firm matches. Not every row has a clone size; where given, it reads once, few, many or a size class.

D,J,size,V,DNA,CDR3
TRBD1,TRBJ1-1,NA,TRBV7-3,TGTGCCAGCAGCTTAAGTTCCGGACAGGGTAGGTACACTGAAGCTTTCTTT,CASSLSSGQGRYTEAFF
TRBD2,TRBJ2-3,NA,TRBV6-6,TGTGCCAGCAGCTCTAGCGGGGGGGCTTTCGCAGATACGCAGTATTTT,CASSSSGGAFADTQYF
NA,TRBJ2-7,NA,TRBV4-3,TGCGCCAGCAGCCAAGGGCTGAACGAGGTCCGGCAGTACTTC,CASSQGLNEVRQYF
NA,TRBJ2-3,few,TRBV5-1,TGCGCCAGCAGGGCCCCGGGCAGAACACTTAGCACAGATACGCAGTATTTT,CASRAPGRTLSTDTQYF
NA,TRBJ2-1,NA,TRBV27,TGTGCCAGCAGTTTATTTGTGGGGGGGGGCGCCTCCGAAGTTGAGCAGTTCTTC,CASSLFVGGGASEVEQFF
TRBD1,TRBJ1-6,NA,TRBV28,TGTGCCAGCAGTCCATGGACAGGGACGTATTCACCCCTCCACTTT,CASSPWTGTYSPLHF
TRBD1,TRBJ2-2,few,TRBV28,TGTGCCAGCAGTCGGACAGGGGGCACCGGGGAGCTGTTTTTT,CASSRTGGTGELFF
NA,TRBJ1-2,NA,TRBV3-1/TRBV3-2,TGTGCCAGCAGCCAAGATCTCACAGGCAATGGCTACACCTTC,CASSQDLTGNGYTF
NA,TRBJ1-2,NA,TRBV24-1,TGTGCCACCAGTGACACCATCAGGGGCTATGGCTACACCTTC,CATSDTIRGYGYTF
NA,TRBJ1-5,NA,TRBV4-1,TGCGCCAGCAGCCAAGATAGTTGGACCGGACTTCAGCCCCAGCATTTT,CASSQDSWTGLQPQHF
NA,TRBJ2-7,NA,TRBV6-5,TGTGCCAGCAGTCCGACGGACCGTTATCCTATAGAGCAGTACTTC,CASSPTDRYPIEQYF
NA,TRBJ2-7,NA,TRBV6-4,TGTGCCAGCAGTTCAATACAGGGATACGAGCAGTACTTC,CASSSIQGYEQYF
TRBD1,TRBJ2-7,NA,TRBV5-4,TGTGCCAGCGGGGGACAGGGTTTCTACGAGCAGTACTTC,CASGGQGFYEQYF
NA,TRBJ2-1,few,TRBV27,TGTGCCAGCAGTTTAATGGGAACCGGGACTCACTCCTACAATGAGCAGTTCTTC,CASSLMGTGTHSYNEQFF
NA,TRBJ1-5,NA,TRBV28,TGTGCCAGCAGCCTAAGCCGTTCCCCTAGCAATCAGCCCCAGCATTTT,CASSLSRSPSNQPQHF
NA,TRBJ2-1,NA,TRBV5-4,TGTGCCAGCAGCTTGGCCGGCAGGTACAATGAGCAGTTCTTC,CASSLAGRYNEQFF
TRBD1,TRBJ1-4,NA,TRBV19,TGTGCCAGTCACCAGGGGGTTGCTAATGAAAAACTGTTTTTT,CASHQGVANEKLFF
NA,TRBJ1-1,NA,TRBV27,TGTGCCAGCAGTTTATCCCCACAGGTCCTTAACACTGAAGCTTTCTTT,CASSLSPQVLNTEAFF
NA,TRBJ2-3,NA,TRBV6-5,TGTGCCAGCAGTTACCGACAGGGCACAGATACGCAGTATTTT,CASSYRQGTDTQYF
NA,TRBJ2-1,NA,TRBV7-2,TGTGCCAGCAGCTGGGGTTGGGATGAGCAGTTCTTC,CASSWGWDEQFF
TRBD2,TRBJ2-3,NA,TRBV12-3/TRBV12-4,TGTGCCAGCAGAGGACTAGCAGGAGATACGCAGTATTTT,CASRGLAGDTQYF
NA,TRBJ2-2,NA,TRBV3-1/TRBV3-2,TGTGCCAGCAGCCAAGGTTTTACCGGGGAGCTGTTTTTT,CASSQGFTGELFF
TRBD1,TRBJ2-3,once,TRBV3-1/TRBV3-2,TGTGCCAGCAGCCAGGCCAGGACAGGGCCGACGAAATTTCGGCAGTATTTT,CASSQARTGPTKFRQYF
NA,TRBJ2-3,NA,TRBV6-5,TGTGCCAGCAGTTACTCGAAGGATCCGAAGGATACGCAGTATTTT,CASSYSKDPKDTQYF
TRBD1,TRBJ1-5,NA,TRBV7-2,TGTGCCAGCAGCCTACAGGGGTCCTTCAATCAGCCCCAGCATTTT,CASSLQGSFNQPQHF
TRBD1,TRBJ1-5,NA,TRBV6-2/TRBV6-3,TGTGCCAGCAGTTACTCGATACCAGGGGGGATAGGACAGCCCCAGCATTTT,CASSYSIPGGIGQPQHF
NA,TRBJ1-1,NA,TRBV21-1,TGTGCCAGCAGCAAAGTTGGAAACACTGAAGCTTTCTTT,CASSKVGNTEAFF
TRBD2,TRBJ2-5,NA,TRBV7-8,TGTGCCAGCAGCTTAATGAGCGGGGTATTTGAAGAGACCCAGTACTTC,CASSLMSGVFEETQYF
NA,TRBJ1-2,NA,TRBV9,TGTGCCAGCAGCGTTGGGGGGAACTATGGCTACACCTTC,CASSVGGNYGYTF
TRBD1,TRBJ2-7,NA,TRBV28,TGTGCCAGCAGGCTTCCTATTGGGACAGGGGGTTACGAGCAGTACTTC,CASRLPIGTGGYEQYF
TRBD2,TRBJ2-3,NA,TRBV13,TGTGCCAGCAGCCCCGGGGGGAGAAGCACAGATACGCAGTATTTT,CASSPGGRSTDTQYF
NA,TRBJ2-5,NA,TRBV9,TGTGCCAGCAGCTCGAGATTGGGTACTCAAGAGACCCAGTACTTC,CASSSRLGTQETQYF
NA,TRBJ2-3,NA,TRBV12-3/TRBV12-4,TGTGCCAGCAGTCGAAGCACAGATACGCAGTATTTT,CASSRSTDTQYF
NA,TRBJ2-3,NA,TRBV7-6,TGTGCCAGCAGCTTAGTAGGGACTAGCACAGATACGCAGTATTTT,CASSLVGTSTDTQYF
TRBD1,TRBJ1-3,once,TRBV6-5,TGTGCCAGCAGTTACTCCGGGACAGGGCAAAACACCATATATTTT,CASSYSGTGQNTIYF
NA,TRBJ1-5,NA,TRBV18,TGTGCCAGCTCGATGGGCAGGGGAAGCAATCAGCCCCAGCATTTT,CASSMGRGSNQPQHF
TRBD1,TRBJ2-7,once,TRBV2,TGTGCCAGCAGTGACTGGGACAGGGGAGGAGGGGAGCAGTACTTC,CASSDWDRGGGEQYF
TRBD1,TRBJ2-6,NA,TRBV5-1,TGCGCCAGCAGCTTCTGGGACAGTGTCTCTGGGGCCAACGTCCTGACTTTC,CASSFWDSVSGANVLTF
TRBD2,TRBJ2-7,NA,TRBV2,TGTGCCAGCAGAGGCGGGGGGCGGGAGCAGTACTTC,CASRGGGREQYF
TRBD2,TRBJ2-5,once,TRBV11-1,TGTGCCAGCAGCCCCCGAGGTAGCGGGGGCCGGGAGACCCAGTACTTC,CASSPRGSGGRETQYF
TRBD2,TRBJ2-7,NA,TRBV7-2,TGTGCCAGCAGCCGGGGGGTGATCTATTCCGAGCAGTACTTC,CASSRGVIYSEQYF
NA,TRBJ1-5,NA,TRBV24-1,TGTGCCACCAGTGATGGTGGGTACAGCAATCAGCCCCAGCATTTT,CATSDGGYSNQPQHF
TRBD2,TRBJ2-1,NA,TRBV7-2,TGTGCCAGCAGCTTCCTACCGGGGGGGTTAGGGAATGAGCAGTTCTTC,CASSFLPGGLGNEQFF
TRBD1,TRBJ1-2,NA,TRBV3-1/TRBV3-2,TGTGCCAGCAGCCTGACAGGGGGGGGCTATGGCTACACCTTC,CASSLTGGGYGYTF
NA,TRBJ2-2,once,TRBV4-3,TGCGCCAGCAGCCAAGAGTTAGCGAACACCGGGGAGCTGTTTTTT,CASSQELANTGELFF
NA,TRBJ2-5,NA,TRBV6-5,TGTGCCAGCAGTCCGCAGTCGCAGTCAAGCAAGACCCAGTACTTC,CASSPQSQSSKTQYF
NA,TRBJ1-6,few,TRBV9,TGTGCCAGCAGCGTACGGGGGATTTCACCCCTCCACTTT,CASSVRGISPLHF
TRBD1,TRBJ1-2,once,TRBV3-1/TRBV3-2,TGTGCCAGCAGCCAATCACACAGGGGATCGGGTGGCTACACCTTC,CASSQSHRGSGGYTF
TRBD2,TRBJ2-6,NA,TRBV7-9,TGTGCCAGCAGCCCCCTGGGGGGGGTTGAGGCTGGGGCCAACGTCCTGACTTTC,CASSPLGGVEAGANVLTF
NA,TRBJ1-4,NA,TRBV5-1,TGCGCCAGCAGCTTGGCCGGACCCCCACGTGAAAAACTGTTTTTT,CASSLAGPPREKLFF
NA,TRBJ2-2,few,TRBV30,TGTGCCTGGAGGCATCGAGGGACGTTTGCCGGGGAGCTGTTTTTT,CAWRHRGTFAGELFF
NA,TRBJ1-1,NA,TRBV19,TGTGCCAGTAGTATTCGGGGAGAGACGACTGAAGCTTTCTTT,CASSIRGETTEAFF
TRBD1,TRBJ2-1,once,TRBV15,TGTGCCACCAGCAGAGCTGCCCCAGGGGGCGCCTACAATGAGCAGTTCTTC,CATSRAAPGGAYNEQFF
NA,TRBJ2-7,NA,TRBV29-1,TGCAGCGTCTCCGACAGGACGAGGGGCTCCTACGAGCAGTACTTC,CSVSDRTRGSYEQYF